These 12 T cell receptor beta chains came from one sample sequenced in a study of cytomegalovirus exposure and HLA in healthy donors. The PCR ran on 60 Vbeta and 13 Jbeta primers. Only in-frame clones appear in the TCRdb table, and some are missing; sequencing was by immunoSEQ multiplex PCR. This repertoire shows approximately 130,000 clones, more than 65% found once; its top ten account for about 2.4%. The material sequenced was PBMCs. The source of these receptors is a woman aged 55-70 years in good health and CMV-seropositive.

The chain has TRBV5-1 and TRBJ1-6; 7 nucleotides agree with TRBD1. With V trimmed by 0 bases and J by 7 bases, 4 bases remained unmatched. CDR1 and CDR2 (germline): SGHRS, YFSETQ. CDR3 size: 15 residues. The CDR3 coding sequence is TGCGCCAGCAGCTTGGTGGCGGGACAGAATTCACCCCTCCACTTT. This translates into CASSLVAGQNSPLHF.

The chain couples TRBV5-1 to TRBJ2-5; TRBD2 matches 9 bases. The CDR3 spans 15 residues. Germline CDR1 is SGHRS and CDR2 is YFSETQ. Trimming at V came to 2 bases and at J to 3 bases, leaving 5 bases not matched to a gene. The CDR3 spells CASSFGGGVEETQYF. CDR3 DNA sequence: TGCGCCAGCAGCTTTGGCGGGGGGGTTGAAGAGACCCAGTACTTC.

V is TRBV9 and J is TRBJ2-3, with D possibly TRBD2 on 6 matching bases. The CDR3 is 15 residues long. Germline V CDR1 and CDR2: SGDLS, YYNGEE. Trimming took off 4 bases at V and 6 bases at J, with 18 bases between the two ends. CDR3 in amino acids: CASSPRGSGLDTQYF. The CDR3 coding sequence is TGTGCCAGCAGCCCCCGGGGGTCTGGGCTCGATACGCAGTATTTT.

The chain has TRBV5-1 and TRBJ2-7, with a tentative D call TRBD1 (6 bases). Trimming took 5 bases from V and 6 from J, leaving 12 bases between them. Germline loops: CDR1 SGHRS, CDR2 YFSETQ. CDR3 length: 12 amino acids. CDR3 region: CASRGEGGEQYF. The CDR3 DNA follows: TGCGCCAGCAGGGGTGAAGGGGGCGAGCAGTACTTC. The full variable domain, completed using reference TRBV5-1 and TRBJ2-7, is KAGVTQTPRYLIKTRGQQVTLSCSPISGHRSVSWYQQTPGQGLQFLFEYFSETQRNKGNFPGRFSGRQFSNSRSEMNVSTLELGDSALYLCASRGEGGEQYFGPGTRLTVT.

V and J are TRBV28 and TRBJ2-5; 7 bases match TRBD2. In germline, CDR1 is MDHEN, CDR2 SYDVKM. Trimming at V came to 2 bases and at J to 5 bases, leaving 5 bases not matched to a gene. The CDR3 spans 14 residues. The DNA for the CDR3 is TGTGCCAGCAGTTTACCGGGGCGGGGGGAGACCCAGTACTTC. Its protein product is CASSLPGRGETQYF.

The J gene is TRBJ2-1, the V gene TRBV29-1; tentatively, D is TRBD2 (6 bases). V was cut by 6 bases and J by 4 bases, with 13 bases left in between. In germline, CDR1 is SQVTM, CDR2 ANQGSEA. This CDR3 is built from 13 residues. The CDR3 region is CSVRGLLYNEQFF. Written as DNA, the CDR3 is TGCAGCGTGAGGGGACTCCTATACAATGAGCAGTTCTTC.

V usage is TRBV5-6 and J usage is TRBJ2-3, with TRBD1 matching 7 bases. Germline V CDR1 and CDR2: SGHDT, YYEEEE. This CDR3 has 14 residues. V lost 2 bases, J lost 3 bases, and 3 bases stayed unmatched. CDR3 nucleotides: TGTGCCAGCAGCTTCGGGACAGAGACAGATACGCAGTATTTT. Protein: CASSFGTETDTQYF. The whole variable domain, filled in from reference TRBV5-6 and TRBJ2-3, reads DAGVTQSPTHLIKTRGQQVTLRCSPKSGHDTVSWYQQALGQGPQFIFQYYEEEERQRGNFPDRFSGHQFPNYSSELNVNALLLGDSALYLCASSFGTETDTQYFGPGTRLTVL.

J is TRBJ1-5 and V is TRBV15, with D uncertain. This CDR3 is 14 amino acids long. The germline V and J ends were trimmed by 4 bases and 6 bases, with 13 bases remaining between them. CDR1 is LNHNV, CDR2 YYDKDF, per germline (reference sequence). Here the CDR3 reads CATSTLSRGQPQHF. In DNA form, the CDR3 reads TGTGCCACCAGCACCCTCTCTAGAGGTCAGCCCCAGCATTTT.

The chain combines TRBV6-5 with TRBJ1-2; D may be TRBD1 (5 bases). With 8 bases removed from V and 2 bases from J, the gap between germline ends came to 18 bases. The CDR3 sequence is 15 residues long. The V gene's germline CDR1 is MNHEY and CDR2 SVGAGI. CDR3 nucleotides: TGTGCCAGCGCCGGGACTCGGAAATCAAACTATGGCTACACCTTC. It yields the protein CASAGTRKSNYGYTF.

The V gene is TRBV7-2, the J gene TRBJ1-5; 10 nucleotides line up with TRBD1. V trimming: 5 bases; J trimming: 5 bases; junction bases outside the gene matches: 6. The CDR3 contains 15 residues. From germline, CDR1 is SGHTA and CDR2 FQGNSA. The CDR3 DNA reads TGTGCCAGCAGCCGCCCGGGACAGGGGTATCAGCCCCAGCATTTT. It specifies CASSRPGQGYQPQHF.

CDR3 in amino acids: CASSAAGLGNQPQHF. The DNA of the CDR3 is TGTGCCAGCAGTGCTGCAGGGTTGGGCAATCAGCCCCAGCATTTT. V and J are TRBV2 and TRBJ1-5; D possibly corresponds to TRBD1 (5 bases). The CDR3 runs to 15 residues. The germline V gene encodes CDR1 SNHLY and CDR2 FYNNEI. V was cut by 4 bases and J by 2 bases, with 12 bases left in between.

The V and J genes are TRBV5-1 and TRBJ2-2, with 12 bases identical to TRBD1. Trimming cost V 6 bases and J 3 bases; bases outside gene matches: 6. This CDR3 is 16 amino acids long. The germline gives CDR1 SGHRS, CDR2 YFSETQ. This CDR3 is CASNPGTGGHTGELFF. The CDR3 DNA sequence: TGCGCCAGCAACCCCGGGACAGGGGGCCACACCGGGGAGCTGTTTTTT. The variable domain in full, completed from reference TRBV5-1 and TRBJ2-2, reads KAGVTQTPRYLIKTRGQQVTLSCSPISGHRSVSWYQQTPGQGLQFLFEYFSETQRNKGNFPGRFSGRQFSNSRSEMNVSTLELGDSALYLCASNPGTGGHTGELFFGEGSRLTVL.